These 24 T cell receptor beta chains were all obtained from the same sample, sequenced in a study of regulatory T cells in long-lasting Graves disease. Time point given: persistent/refractory GD, antithyroid drugs over 5 years with positive TRAb. The TCR library used RNA extracted from PBMCs. Arm-PCR of CDR3 regions and iRepertoire HTBI primers were used to build TCR beta libraries. TCRdb fed the multiplex PCR reads into MiXCR, producing one record per CDR3 protein. Of 500,000 to 800,000 distinct CDR3 sequences in the sample, around 30% are singletons; the top ten hold around 42%. The sequences come from peripheral blood mononuclear cells (PBMCs), collected when the disease was refractory, from a patient treated with antithyroid drugs. The receptors originated from a female donor with Graves disease.

This chain connects TRBV5-1 to TRBJ1-2; D may be TRBD1 (6 bases). The CDR3 runs 15 residues. V gave up 0 bases and J gave up 3 bases, with 12 bases separating them. Per germline, CDR1 SGHRS and CDR2 YFSETQ. The CDR3 DNA reads TGCGCCAGCAGCTTGGTGGGGGGGCCTGACTATGGCTACACCTTC. Amino acid sequence: CASSLVGGPDYGYTF.

In this sample, this clonotype turned up many times. The chain combines TRBV2 with TRBJ1-4; 8 bases line up with TRBD1. Germline V gene sequence: CDR1 SNHLY, CDR2 FYNNEI. The CDR3 runs to 15 residues. The trim removed 0 bases at V and 8 bases at J, leaving 5 bases unmatched. The CDR3 DNA reads as TGTGCCAGCAGTGAAGCATTGCCAGGGGGCGAAAAACTGTTTTTT. This translates into CASSEALPGGEKLFF.

The chain combines TRBV6-1 with TRBJ1-1, with no clear D. The CDR3 sequence is 13 residues long. Germline lookup yields CDR1 MNHNS and CDR2 SASEGT. Trimming took 6 bases from V and 1 from J, leaving 9 bases between them. CDR3 sequence reads: CASRTYTNTEAFF. The CDR3, as DNA: TGTGCCAGCAGGACTTACACGAACACTGAAGCTTTCTTT.

This clonotype was seen a handful of times. The chain links TRBV5-6 to TRBJ1-2; a weak D match, TRBD1 (5 bases). V gave up 4 bases and J gave up 4 bases, with 17 bases separating them. There are 15 residues in the CDR3. CDR1 is SGHDT, CDR2 YYEEEE, per germline. The CDR3 here is CASSPRQGRFYGYTF. CDR3 coding DNA: TGTGCCAGCAGCCCCCGCCAGGGAAGATTCTATGGCTACACCTTC.

A few counts support this clonotype. The chain links TRBV25-1 to TRBJ1-2; D possibly corresponds to TRBD1 (5 bases). The CDR3 runs 16 residues. Deletions cut 3 bases from V and 5 bases from J, with 19 bases between. Per germline, CDR1 MGHDK and CDR2 SYGVNS. CDR3 residues: CASSDGDVGPIYGYTF. In nucleotides, the CDR3 is TGTGCCAGCAGTGATGGGGACGTCGGGCCCATTTATGGCTACACCTTC.

As to this clonotype: One base away lies a much larger clone, so this may be a sequencing read error. The chain carries TRBV6-5 and TRBJ2-5; TRBD2 is a possible D gene (6 bases). The germline V and J ends were trimmed by 0 bases and 5 bases, with 13 bases remaining between them. CDR3 length: 15 amino acids. The germline V gene encodes CDR1 MNHEY and CDR2 SVGAGI. CDR3 sequence reads: CASSYSAGRPETQYF. Here the CDR3 DNA reads TGTGCCAGCAGTTACTCCGCGGGACGACCGGAGACCCAGTACTTC.

This clonotype was seen only a few times. The V gene is TRBV7-3, the J gene TRBJ1-4; D remains ambiguous. From germline, CDR1 is SGHTA and CDR2 FQGTGA. The CDR3 sequence is 13 residues long. V was shortened by 5 bases and J by 3 bases, with 7 bases between the two germline ends. This chain's CDR3 is CASSKVANEKLFF. The CDR3 nucleotides are TGTGCCAGCAGCAAAGTCGCTAATGAAAAACTGTTTTTT.

This sequence joins TRBV5-6 and TRBJ2-7, with a weak D call TRBD2 (6 bases). CDR1 and CDR2 (germline): SGHDT, YYEEEE. CDR3 size: 13 residues. V lost 6 bases and J lost 2, with 12 bases in between. The DNA of the CDR3 is TGTGCCAGCACCTCCCCGGGGGCCTACGAGCAGTACTTC. Its protein product is CASTSPGAYEQYF. Looking up the rest from reference TRBV5-6 and TRBJ2-7 gives the full variable domain: DAGVTQSPTHLIKTRGQQVTLRCSPKSGHDTVSWYQQALGQGPQFIFQYYEEEERQRGNFPDRFSGHQFPNYSSELNVNALLLGDSALYLCASTSPGAYEQYFGPGTRLTVT.

This clonotype was observed a handful of times. J is TRBJ2-5 and V is TRBV10-3, with TRBD2 identical over 10 bases. CDR1 and CDR2 from the germline V gene are ENHRY and SYGVKD. The junction had 4 bases not matched to a gene; V was cut back by 0 bases and J by 3 bases. The CDR3 loop spans 16 amino acids. CDR3 region: CAISESILAGEETQYF. In DNA, the CDR3 is TGTGCCATCAGTGAGTCGATCCTAGCGGGAGAAGAGACCCAGTACTTC.

This clonotype has just a few counts. CDR3 amino acids: CASRRTGGKNEQYF. DNA of the CDR3: TGTGCCAGCAGACGGACAGGGGGCAAGAACGAGCAGTACTTC. The chain employs TRBV6-1 and TRBJ2-5; 11 bases align to TRBD1. The end of the DNA fits TRBJ2-7 better, so the J call may be wrong. CDR1 is MNHNS and CDR2 is SASEGT in the germline V gene. The CDR3 covers 14 residues.

This clonotype was observed many times. The chain links TRBV15 to TRBJ1-2; unclear D gene. Germline V gene data show CDR1 as LNHNV and CDR2 as YYDKDF (reference sequence). Trimming pared 0 bases from V and 4 bases from J, leaving 12 bases between. The CDR3 runs to 15 residues. The CDR3 DNA is TGTGCCACCAGCAGAGATACTCGGACTCCCTATGGCTACACCTTC. Translation: CATSRDTRTPYGYTF.

This sequence joins TRBV27 and TRBJ1-1; no firm D call. V was trimmed by 3 bases and J by 0 bases, leaving 14 bases between them. CDR3 length equals 16 residues. CDR1 MNHEY and CDR2 SMNVEV come from the germline V gene (reference sequence). Here the CDR3 DNA reads TGTGCCAGCAGTTTTCAGGTGACTACCATGAACACTGAAGCTTTCTTT. Amino acid sequence: CASSFQVTTMNTEAFF.

The chain employs TRBV5-5 and TRBJ2-5; 13 bases agree with TRBD2. Germline V gene lookup returns CDR1 SGHKS and CDR2 YYEKEE (reference sequence). This CDR3 comprises 16 residues. With V trimmed by 6 bases and J by 5 bases, 10 bases remained unmatched. The CDR3 DNA reads as TGTGCCAGCAACCCAGGACTAGCGGGGGCCTCGGAGACCCAGTACTTC. This codes for CASNPGLAGASETQYF.

This clonotype occurred a few times. V usage is TRBV5-4 and J usage is TRBJ2-2, with D perhaps being TRBD1 or TRBD2 (6 bases each). Between the trimmed V and J ends, which lost 3 bases and 5 bases, there was a span of 20 bases. Germline-derived CDR1 and CDR2 are SGHNT and YYREEE (reference sequence). The CDR3 spans 17 residues. CDR3 protein: CASSWGAGTDATGELFF. As DNA, the CDR3 is TGTGCCAGCAGCTGGGGGGCCGGGACGGATGCAACCGGGGAGCTGTTTTTT.

This chain connects TRBV7-9 to TRBJ2-4; 8 nucleotides match TRBD1. CDR3 length: 17 amino acids. Per germline, CDR1 SEHNR and CDR2 FQNEAQ (reference sequence). V trimming: 1 base; J trimming: 6 bases; junction bases outside the gene matches: 11. CDR3 loop: CASSLVTGGILGNIQYF. CDR3 nucleotide sequence: TGTGCCAGCAGCTTAGTTACAGGGGGTATCTTGGGAAACATTCAGTACTTC.

This clonotype occurred a few times. V gene TRBV7-9 combines with J gene TRBJ1-1, with D perhaps matching TRBD1 (6 bases). Germline CDR1 and CDR2: SEHNR and FQNEAQ (reference sequence). The CDR3 sequence is 13 residues long. V lost 1 base, J lost 8 bases, and 11 bases lay in between. The CDR3 loop reads CASSLGQAREAFF. In DNA form, the CDR3 reads TGTGCCAGCAGCTTAGGACAGGCCCGAGAAGCTTTCTTT.

This clonotype occurred a few times. The genes are TRBV27 and TRBJ1-2; tentative D call: TRBD1 (5 bases). Trimming pared 0 bases from V and 1 base from J, leaving 9 bases between. Germline-derived CDR1 and CDR2 are MNHEY and SMNVEV (reference sequence). The CDR3 has 15 residues. The CDR3 loop reads CASSLSGRLNYGYTF. The CDR3 DNA reads TGTGCCAGCAGTTTATCGGGACGGCTTAACTATGGCTACACCTTC.

This clonotype was detected only once. The chain is built from TRBV7-9 and TRBJ2-1; D ambiguous. Germline V lookup: CDR1 SEHNR, CDR2 FQNEAQ (reference sequence). The germline V and J ends were trimmed by 0 bases and 8 bases, with 14 bases remaining between them. CDR3 length equals 15 residues. CDR3 coding DNA: TGTGCCAGCAGCTTAGCTGGTGACACCTGGGATGAGCAGTTCTTC. Translating it yields CASSLAGDTWDEQFF.

V usage is TRBV3-1 and J usage is TRBJ1-1, with D possibly matching TRBD1 (5 bases). The germline CDR1 and CDR2 sequences are LGHDT and YNNKEL (reference sequence). The CDR3 contains 12 residues. V was trimmed by 2 bases and J by 8 bases, leaving 9 bases between them. CDR3 in amino acids: CASSQRGAEAFF. The CDR3 nucleotides read TGTGCCAGCAGCCAACGCGGGGCGGAAGCTTTCTTT.

The J gene is TRBJ1-4, the V gene TRBV9, with 8 positions matching TRBD1. The V segment lost 1 base and the J segment 4 bases; nucleotides outside the gene matches: 9. This CDR3 is 17 amino acids long. Germline V CDR1 and CDR2: SGDLS, YYNGEE. In nucleotides, the CDR3 is TGTGCCAGCAGCGTATCGATTGGACAGGGACTTAATGAAAAACTGTTTTTT. Translation gives CASSVSIGQGLNEKLFF.

This clonotype was seen a handful of times. The V call is TRBV27, the J call TRBJ2-2; TRBD2 matches at 9 bases. This CDR3 spans 15 amino acids. V gave up 7 bases and J gave up 4 bases; unmatched junction bases: 7. The germline V gene encodes CDR1 MNHEY and CDR2 SMNVEV (reference sequence). This chain's CDR3 is CASTPWREGTGELFF. The CDR3, as DNA: TGTGCCAGCACTCCTTGGCGGGAGGGCACCGGGGAGCTGTTTTTT.

This chain uses TRBV20-1 with TRBJ2-1; 9 bases agree with TRBD2. J was trimmed by 8 bases and V by 2 bases; bases with no gene match: 10. There are 15 residues in the CDR3. The germline V gene encodes CDR1 DFQATT and CDR2 SNEGSKA (reference sequence). The CDR3: CSARRLAGGPHEQFF. CDR3 nucleotides: TGCAGTGCTAGACGTTTGGCGGGAGGGCCCCATGAGCAGTTCTTC.

The table lists this clonotype with a few counts. J is TRBJ2-7 and V is TRBV14; D might be TRBD2 (6 bases). CDR3 length equals 17 residues. CDR1 is SGHDN and CDR2 is FVKESK in the germline V gene. The V end was cut by 1 base, the J end by 2 bases, with 18 bases between. The DNA of the CDR3 is TGTGCCAGCAGCCAAGGGGTTGACCGGGACTCGCCCTACGAGCAGTACTTC. Protein sequence: CASSQGVDRDSPYEQYF. Full variable domain (outside the CDR3, taken from reference TRBV14 and TRBJ2-7): EAGVTQFPSHSVIEKGQTVTLRCDPISGHDNLYWYRRVMGKEIKFLLHFVKESKQDESGMPNNRFLAERTGGTYSTLKVQPAELEDSGVYFCASSQGVDRDSPYEQYFGPGTRLTVT.

The CDR3 DNA sequence: TGTGCCAGCGCGGTGTTACAGGGAAACAATGAGCAGTTCTTC. This encodes CASAVLQGNNEQFF. The chain links TRBV7-3 to TRBJ2-1; possibly TRBD1 for D (6 bases). V lost 8 bases and J lost 5, with 16 bases in between. The CDR3 runs to 14 residues. Germline V gives CDR1 SGHTA, CDR2 FQGTGA. The variable domain in full, with the rest retrieved from reference TRBV7-3 and TRBJ2-1, is GAGVSQTPSNKVTEKGKYVELRCDPISGHTALYWYRQSLGQGPEFLIYFQGTGAADDSGLPNDRFFAVRPEGSVSTLKIQRTERGDSAVYLCASAVLQGNNEQFFGPGTRLTVL.